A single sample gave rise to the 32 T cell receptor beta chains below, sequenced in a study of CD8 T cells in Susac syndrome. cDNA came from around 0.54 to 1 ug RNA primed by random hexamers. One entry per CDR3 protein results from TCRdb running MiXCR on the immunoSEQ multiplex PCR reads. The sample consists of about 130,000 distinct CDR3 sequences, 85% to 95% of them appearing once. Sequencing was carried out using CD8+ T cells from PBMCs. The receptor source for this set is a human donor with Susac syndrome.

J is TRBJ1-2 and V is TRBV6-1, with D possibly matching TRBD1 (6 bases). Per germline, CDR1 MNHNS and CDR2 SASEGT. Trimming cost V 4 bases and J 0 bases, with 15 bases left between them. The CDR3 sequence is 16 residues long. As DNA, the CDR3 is TGTGCCAGCAGTGCAGAGGGGGGGCCTCCTAACTATGGCTACACCTTC. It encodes CASSAEGGPPNYGYTF.

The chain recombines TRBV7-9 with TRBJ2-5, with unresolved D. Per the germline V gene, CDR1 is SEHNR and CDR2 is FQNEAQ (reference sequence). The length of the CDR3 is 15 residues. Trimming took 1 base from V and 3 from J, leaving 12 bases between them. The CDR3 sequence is CASSLDVFSEETQYF. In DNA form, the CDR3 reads TGTGCCAGCAGCTTAGATGTGTTCTCCGAAGAGACCCAGTACTTC.

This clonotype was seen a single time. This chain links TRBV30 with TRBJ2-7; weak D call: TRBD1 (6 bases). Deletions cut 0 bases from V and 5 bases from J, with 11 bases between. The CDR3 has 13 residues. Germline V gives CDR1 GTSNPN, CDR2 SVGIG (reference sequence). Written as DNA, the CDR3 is TGTGCCTGGAGTGTATACAGGGTCGACGAGCAGTACTTC. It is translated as CAWSVYRVDEQYF.

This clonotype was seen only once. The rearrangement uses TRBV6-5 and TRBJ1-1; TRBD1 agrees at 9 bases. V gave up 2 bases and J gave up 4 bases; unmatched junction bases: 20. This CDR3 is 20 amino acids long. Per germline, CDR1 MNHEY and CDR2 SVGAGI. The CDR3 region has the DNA TGTGCCAGCAGTTACGCCTACGCATTAGAGGGACAGGGACGAAGCACTGAAGCTTTCTTT. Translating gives CASSYAYALEGQGRSTEAFF.

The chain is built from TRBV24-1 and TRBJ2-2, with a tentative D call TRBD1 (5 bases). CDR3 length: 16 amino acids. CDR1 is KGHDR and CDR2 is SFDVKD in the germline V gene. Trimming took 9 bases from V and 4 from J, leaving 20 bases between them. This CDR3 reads CATSNNDRFSTGELFF. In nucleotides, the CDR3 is TGTGCCACCTCCAATAACGACAGATTTAGCACCGGGGAGCTGTTTTTT.

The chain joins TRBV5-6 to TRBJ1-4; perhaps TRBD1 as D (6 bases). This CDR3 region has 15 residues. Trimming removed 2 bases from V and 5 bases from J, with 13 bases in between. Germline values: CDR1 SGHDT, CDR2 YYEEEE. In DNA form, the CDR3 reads TGTGCCAGCAGCTTCGGACAGCCGCTAAATGAAAAACTGTTTTTT. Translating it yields CASSFGQPLNEKLFF.

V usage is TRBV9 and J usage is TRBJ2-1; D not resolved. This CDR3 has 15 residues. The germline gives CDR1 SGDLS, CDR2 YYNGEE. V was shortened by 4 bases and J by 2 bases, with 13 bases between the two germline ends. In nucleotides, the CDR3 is TGTGCCAGCAGCCCCCCCGAGCGTCCCTACAATGAGCAGTTCTTC. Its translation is CASSPPERPYNEQFF.

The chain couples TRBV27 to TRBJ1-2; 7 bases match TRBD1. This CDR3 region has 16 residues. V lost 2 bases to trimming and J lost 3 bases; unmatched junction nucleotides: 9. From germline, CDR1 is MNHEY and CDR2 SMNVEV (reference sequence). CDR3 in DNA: TGTGCCAGCAGTTTAGCGGGACAGTCAAATTACTATGGCTACACCTTC. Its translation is CASSLAGQSNYYGYTF.

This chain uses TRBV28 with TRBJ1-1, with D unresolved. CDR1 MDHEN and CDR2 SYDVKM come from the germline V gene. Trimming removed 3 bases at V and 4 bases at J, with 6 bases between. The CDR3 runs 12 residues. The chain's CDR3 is CASSLRGTEAFF. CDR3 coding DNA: TGTGCCAGCAGTTTGCGGGGCACTGAAGCTTTCTTT.

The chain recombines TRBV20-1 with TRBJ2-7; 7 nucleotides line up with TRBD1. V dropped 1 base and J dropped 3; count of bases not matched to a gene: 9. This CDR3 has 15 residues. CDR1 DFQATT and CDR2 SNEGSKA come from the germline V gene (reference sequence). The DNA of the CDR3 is TGCAGTGCTAGAGCATCCGGGACAGACCTCTACGAGCAGTACTTC. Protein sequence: CSARASGTDLYEQYF.

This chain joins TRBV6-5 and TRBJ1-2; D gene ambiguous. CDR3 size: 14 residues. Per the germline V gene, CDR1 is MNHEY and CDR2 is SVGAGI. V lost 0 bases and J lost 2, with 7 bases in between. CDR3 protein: CASSYSTDNYGYTF. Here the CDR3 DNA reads TGTGCCAGCAGTTACTCGACCGACAACTATGGCTACACCTTC.

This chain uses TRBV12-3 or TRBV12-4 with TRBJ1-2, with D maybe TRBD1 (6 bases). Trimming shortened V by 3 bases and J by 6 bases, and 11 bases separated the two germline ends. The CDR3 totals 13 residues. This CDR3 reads CASSFSTGNGYTF. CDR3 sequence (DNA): TGTGCCAGCAGTTTTTCCACAGGGAATGGCTACACCTTC.

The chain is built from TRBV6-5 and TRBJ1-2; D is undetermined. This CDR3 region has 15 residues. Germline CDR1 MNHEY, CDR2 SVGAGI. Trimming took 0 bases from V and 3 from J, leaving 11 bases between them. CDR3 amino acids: CASSYSKRVDYGYTF. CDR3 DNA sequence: TGTGCCAGCAGTTACTCGAAACGTGTGGACTATGGCTACACCTTC.

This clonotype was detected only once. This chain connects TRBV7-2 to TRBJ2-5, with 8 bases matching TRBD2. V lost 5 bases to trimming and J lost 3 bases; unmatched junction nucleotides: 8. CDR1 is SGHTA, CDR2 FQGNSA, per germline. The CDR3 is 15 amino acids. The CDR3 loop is CASSPGHSGEETQYF. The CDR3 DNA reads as TGTGCCAGCAGCCCGGGGCATAGCGGGGAAGAGACCCAGTACTTC.

CDR3 nucleotide sequence: TGTGCCAGCGGGTACGGGGGCTCCTACAATGAGCAGTTCTTC. Amino acid sequence: CASGYGGSYNEQFF. The V call is TRBV7-9, the J call TRBJ2-1; D might be TRBD2 (6 bases). The germline CDR1 and CDR2 sequences are SEHNR and FQNEAQ (reference sequence). The CDR3 length is 14 residues. The V end lost 8 bases, the J end lost 0 bases, and 11 bases lay between the germline ends.

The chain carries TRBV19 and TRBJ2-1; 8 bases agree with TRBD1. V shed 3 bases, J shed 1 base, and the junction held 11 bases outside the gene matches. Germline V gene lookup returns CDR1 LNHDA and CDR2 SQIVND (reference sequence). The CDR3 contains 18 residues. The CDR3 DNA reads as TGTGCCAGTAGTATCCAAGCCCCGGACAGGGAATCCTACAATGAGCAGTTCTTC. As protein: CASSIQAPDRESYNEQFF.

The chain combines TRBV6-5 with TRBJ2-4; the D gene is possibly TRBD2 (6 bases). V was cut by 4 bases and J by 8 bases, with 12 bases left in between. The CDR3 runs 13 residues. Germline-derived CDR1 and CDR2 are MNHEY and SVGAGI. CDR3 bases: TGTGCCAGCAGTTTGGAGGGCACAGACATTCAGTACTTC. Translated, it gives CASSLEGTDIQYF.

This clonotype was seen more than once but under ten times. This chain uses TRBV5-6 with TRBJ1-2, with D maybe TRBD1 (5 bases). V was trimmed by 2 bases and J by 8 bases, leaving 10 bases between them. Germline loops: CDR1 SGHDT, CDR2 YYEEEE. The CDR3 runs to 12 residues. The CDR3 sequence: CASSFSGDGYTF. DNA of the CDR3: TGTGCCAGCAGCTTCTCCGGGGACGGCTACACCTTC.

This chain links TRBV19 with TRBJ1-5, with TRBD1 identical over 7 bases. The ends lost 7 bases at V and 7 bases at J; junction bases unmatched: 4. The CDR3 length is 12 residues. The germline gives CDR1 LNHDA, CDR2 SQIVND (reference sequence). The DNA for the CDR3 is TGTGCCAGTAACACAGGGGAACAGCCCCAGCATTTT. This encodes CASNTGEQPQHF.

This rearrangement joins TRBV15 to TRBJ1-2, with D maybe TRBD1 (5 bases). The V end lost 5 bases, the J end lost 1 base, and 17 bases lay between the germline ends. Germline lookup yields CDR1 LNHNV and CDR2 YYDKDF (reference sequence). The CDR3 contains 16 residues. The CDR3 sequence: CATSSDRGGDNYGYTF. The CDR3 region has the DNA TGTGCCACCAGCTCCGATCGCGGGGGTGATAACTATGGCTACACCTTC.

The CDR3 coding sequence is TGTGCCAGCAGTGATATCAATGAAAAACTGTTTTTT. Its translation is CASSDINEKLFF. The rearrangement joins TRBV27 to TRBJ1-4; D unclear. With 5 bases removed from V and 5 bases from J, the gap between germline ends came to 6 bases. The CDR3 covers 12 residues. Germline CDR1 MNHEY, CDR2 SMNVEV (reference sequence).

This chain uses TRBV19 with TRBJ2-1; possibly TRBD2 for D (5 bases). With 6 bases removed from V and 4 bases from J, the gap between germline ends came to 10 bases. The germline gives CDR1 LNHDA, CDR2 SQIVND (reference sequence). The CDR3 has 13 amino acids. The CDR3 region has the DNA TGTGCCAGTAGGAGCGGCACTTACAATGAGCAGTTCTTC. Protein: CASRSGTYNEQFF. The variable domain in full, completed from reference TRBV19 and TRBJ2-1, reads DGGITQSPKYLFRKEGQNVTLSCEQNLNHDAMYWYRQDPGQGLRLIYYSQIVNDFQKGDIAEGYSVSREKKESFPLTVTSAQKNPTAFYLCASRSGTYNEQFFGPGTRLTVL.

The CDR3 sequence is CASSVSRGDYEQYF. The CDR3 DNA reads TGTGCCAGCAGCGTTTCCAGGGGGGACTACGAGCAGTACTTC. The chain carries TRBV9 and TRBJ2-7; D possibly corresponds to TRBD1 (7 bases). Germline loops: CDR1 SGDLS, CDR2 YYNGEE. The CDR3 spans 14 residues. V lost 2 bases and J lost 3, with 12 bases in between. Drawing the rest from reference TRBV9 and TRBJ2-7, the complete variable domain is DSGVTQTPKHLITATGQRVTLRCSPRSGDLSVYWYQQSLDQGLQFLIQYYNGEERAKGNILERFSAQQFPDLHSELNLSSLELGDSALYFCASSVSRGDYEQYFGPGTRLTVT.

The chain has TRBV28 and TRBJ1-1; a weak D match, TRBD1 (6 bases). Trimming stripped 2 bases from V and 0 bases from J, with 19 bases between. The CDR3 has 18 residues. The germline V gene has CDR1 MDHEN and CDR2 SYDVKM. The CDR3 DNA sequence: TGTGCCAGCAGTTTACACACAACAGGGTTTTTGATGAACACTGAAGCTTTCTTT. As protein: CASSLHTTGFLMNTEAFF.

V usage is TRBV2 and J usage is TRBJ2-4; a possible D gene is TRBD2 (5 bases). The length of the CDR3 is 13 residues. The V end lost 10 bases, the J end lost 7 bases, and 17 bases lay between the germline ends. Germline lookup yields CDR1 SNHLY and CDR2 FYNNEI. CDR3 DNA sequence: TGTGCCACGCTCAGCGGCCCAGACAACATTCAGTACTTC. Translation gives CATLSGPDNIQYF.

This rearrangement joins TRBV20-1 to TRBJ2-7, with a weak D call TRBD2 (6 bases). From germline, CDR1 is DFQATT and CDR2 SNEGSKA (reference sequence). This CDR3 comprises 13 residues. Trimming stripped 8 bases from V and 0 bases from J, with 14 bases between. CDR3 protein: CSYRDLTSYEQYF. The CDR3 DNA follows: TGCAGTTACCGGGACTTAACCTCCTACGAGCAGTACTTC.

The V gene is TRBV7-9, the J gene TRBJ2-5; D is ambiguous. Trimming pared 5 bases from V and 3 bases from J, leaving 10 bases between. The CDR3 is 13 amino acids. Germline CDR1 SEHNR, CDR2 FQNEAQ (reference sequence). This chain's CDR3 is CASSVEGEETQYF. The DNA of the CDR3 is TGTGCCAGCAGCGTCGAAGGTGAAGAGACCCAGTACTTC.

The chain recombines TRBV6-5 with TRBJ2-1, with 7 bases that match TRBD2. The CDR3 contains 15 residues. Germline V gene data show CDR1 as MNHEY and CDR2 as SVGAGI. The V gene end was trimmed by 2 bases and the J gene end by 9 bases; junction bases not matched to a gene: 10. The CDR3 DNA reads TGTGCCAGCAGTTACGGGGGAGGGCCCTCACGTGAGCAGTTCTTC. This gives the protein CASSYGGGPSREQFF.

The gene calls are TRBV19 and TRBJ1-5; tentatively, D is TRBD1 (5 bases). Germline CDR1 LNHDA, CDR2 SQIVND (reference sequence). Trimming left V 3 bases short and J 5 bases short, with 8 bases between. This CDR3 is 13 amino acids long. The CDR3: CASSIIRDQPQHF. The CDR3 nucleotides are TGTGCCAGTAGTATCATCAGGGATCAGCCCCAGCATTTT.

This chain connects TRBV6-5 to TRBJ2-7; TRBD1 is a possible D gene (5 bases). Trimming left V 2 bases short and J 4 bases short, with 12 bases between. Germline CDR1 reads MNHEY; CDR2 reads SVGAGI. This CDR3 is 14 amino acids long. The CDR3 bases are TGTGCCAGCAGTTACGGGGAACAGGTTTACGAGCAGTACTTC. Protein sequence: CASSYGEQVYEQYF.

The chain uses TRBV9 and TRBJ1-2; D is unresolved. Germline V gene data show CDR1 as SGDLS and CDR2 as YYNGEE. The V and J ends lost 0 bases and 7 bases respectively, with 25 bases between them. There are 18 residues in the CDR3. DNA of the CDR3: TGTGCCAGCAGCGTAGAATCATGGGAGGGCGGTCCCGCGGGTGGCTACACCTTC. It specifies CASSVESWEGGPAGGYTF.

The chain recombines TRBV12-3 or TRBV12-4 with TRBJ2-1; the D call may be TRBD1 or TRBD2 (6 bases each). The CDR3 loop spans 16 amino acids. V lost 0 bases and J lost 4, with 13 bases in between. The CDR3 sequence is CASSLAAGQIYNEQFF. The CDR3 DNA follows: TGTGCCAGCAGTTTAGCGGCGGGACAAATTTACAATGAGCAGTTCTTC.